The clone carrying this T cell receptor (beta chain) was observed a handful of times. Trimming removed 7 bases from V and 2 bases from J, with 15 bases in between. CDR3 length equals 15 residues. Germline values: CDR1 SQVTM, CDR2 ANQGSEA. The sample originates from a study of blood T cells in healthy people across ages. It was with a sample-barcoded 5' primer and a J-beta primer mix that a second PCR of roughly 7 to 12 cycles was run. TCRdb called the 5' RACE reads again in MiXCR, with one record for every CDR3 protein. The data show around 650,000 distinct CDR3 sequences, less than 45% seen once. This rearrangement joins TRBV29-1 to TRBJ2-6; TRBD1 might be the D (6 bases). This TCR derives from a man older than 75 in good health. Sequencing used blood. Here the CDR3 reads CSAAQGAAGANVLTF. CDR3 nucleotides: TGCAGCGCGGCACAGGGAGCGGCTGGGGCCAACGTCCTGACTTTC. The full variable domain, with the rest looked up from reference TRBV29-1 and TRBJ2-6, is SAVISQKPSRDICQRGTSLTIQCQVDSQVTMMFWYRQQPGQSLTLIATANQGSEATYESGFVIDKFPISRPNLTFSTLTVSNMSPEDSSIYLCSAAQGAAGANVLTFGAGSRLTVL.